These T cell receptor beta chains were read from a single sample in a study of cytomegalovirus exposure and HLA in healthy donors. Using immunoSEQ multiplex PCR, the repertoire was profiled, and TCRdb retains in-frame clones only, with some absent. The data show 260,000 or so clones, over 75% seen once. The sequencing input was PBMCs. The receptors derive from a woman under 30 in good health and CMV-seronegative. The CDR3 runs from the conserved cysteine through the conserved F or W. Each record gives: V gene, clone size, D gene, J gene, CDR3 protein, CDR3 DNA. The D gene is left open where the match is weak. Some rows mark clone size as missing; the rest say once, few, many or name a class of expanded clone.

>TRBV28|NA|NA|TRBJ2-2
CASLGRNTGELFF
TGTGCCAGCCTAGGGAGGAACACCGGGGAGCTGTTTTTT
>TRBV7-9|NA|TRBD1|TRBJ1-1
CASSFGQGGEAFF
TGTGCCAGCAGCTTCGGACAGGGTGGTGAAGCTTTCTTT
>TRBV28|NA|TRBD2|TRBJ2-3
CASSSQREGRDTQYF
TGTGCCAGCAGTTCACAGCGGGAGGGCCGGGATACGCAGTATTTT
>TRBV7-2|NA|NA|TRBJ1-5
CASSLENTVSNQPQHF
TGTGCCAGCAGCTTAGAAAATACAGTTAGCAATCAGCCCCAGCATTTT
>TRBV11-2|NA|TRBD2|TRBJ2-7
CASRPNLVLAEKTYEQYF
TGTGCCAGCAGACCAAACCTAGTACTAGCGGAGAAGACCTACGAGCAGTACTTC
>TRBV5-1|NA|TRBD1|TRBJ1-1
CASSFRDRENTEAFF
TGCGCCAGCAGCTTCAGGGACAGAGAGAACACTGAAGCTTTCTTT
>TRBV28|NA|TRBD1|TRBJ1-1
CASRTGTGDTEAFF
TGTGCCAGCAGAACCGGGACAGGGGACACTGAAGCTTTCTTT
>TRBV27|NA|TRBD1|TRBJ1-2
CASSLGRGAYGYTF
TGTGCCAGCAGTTTAGGCAGGGGGGCCTATGGCTACACCTTC
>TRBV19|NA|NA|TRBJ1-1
CASSSERDTEAFF
TGTGCCAGTAGTAGCGAGAGGGACACTGAAGCTTTCTTT
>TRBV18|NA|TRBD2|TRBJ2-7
CASSPPSGRTYEQYF
TGTGCCAGCTCACCCCCTAGCGGGAGGACCTACGAGCAGTACTTC
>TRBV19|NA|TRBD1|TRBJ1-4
CASSINPPGQGAEGTNEKLFF
TGTGCCAGTAGTATAAACCCCCCGGGACAGGGGGCTGAAGGGACTAATGAAAAACTGTTTTTT
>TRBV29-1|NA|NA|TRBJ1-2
CSVAPYRGVSLDYGYTF
TGCAGCGTTGCTCCATATAGGGGTGTCTCCCTGGACTATGGCTACACCTTC
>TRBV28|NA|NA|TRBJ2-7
CASSFQGAGKDYEQYF
TGTGCCAGCAGTTTTCAAGGGGCAGGGAAAGACTACGAGCAGTACTTC
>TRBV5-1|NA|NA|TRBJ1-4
CASSLTVVATNEKLFF
TGCGCCAGCAGCTTGACCGTAGTTGCAACTAATGAAAAACTGTTTTTT
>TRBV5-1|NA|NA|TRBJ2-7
CASSAGDYEQYF
TGCGCCAGCAGCGCAGGGGACTACGAGCAGTACTTC
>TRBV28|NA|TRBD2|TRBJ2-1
CASSFLPLAGEVNEQFF
TGTGCCAGCAGTTTTCTGCCCCTAGCGGGAGAGGTGAATGAGCAGTTCTTC
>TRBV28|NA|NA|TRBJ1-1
CASHQIINTEAFF
TGTGCCAGCCATCAAATCATTAACACTGAAGCTTTCTTT
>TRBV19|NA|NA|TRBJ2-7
CASSITASAYEQYF
TGTGCCAGTAGTATAACGGCTAGCGCTTACGAGCAGTACTTC
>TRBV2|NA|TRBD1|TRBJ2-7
CASRHTGGAPGGEQYF
TGTGCCAGCAGGCATACAGGGGGCGCCCCAGGAGGCGAGCAGTACTTC
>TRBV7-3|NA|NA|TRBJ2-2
CASSPTTGELFF
TGTGCCAGCAGCCCCACAACCGGGGAGCTGTTTTTT
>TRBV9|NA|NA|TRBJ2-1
CASSPSPYNEQFF
TGTGCCAGCAGCCCCTCCCCCTACAATGAGCAGTTCTTC
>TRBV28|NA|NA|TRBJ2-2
CASSPPAPPGELFF
TGTGCCAGCAGTCCACCTGCGCCGCCCGGGGAGCTGTTTTTT
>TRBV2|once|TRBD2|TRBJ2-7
CASSEGTSPLYEQYF
TGTGCCAGCAGTGAAGGGACTAGCCCCCTTTACGAGCAGTACTTC
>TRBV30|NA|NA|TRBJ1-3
CAWSRGNTIYF
TGTGCCTGGAGTCGTGGAAACACCATATATTTT
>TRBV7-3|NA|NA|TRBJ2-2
CASSLSGYTGELFF
TGTGCCAGCAGCTTAAGCGGGTACACCGGGGAGCTGTTTTTT
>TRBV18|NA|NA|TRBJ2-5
CASSRRVQETQYF
TGTGCCAGCTCACGACGGGTGCAAGAGACCCAGTACTTC
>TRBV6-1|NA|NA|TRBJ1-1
CASSPPGGMNTEAFF
TGTGCCAGCAGTCCACCGGGAGGTATGAACACTGAAGCTTTCTTT